These 16 T cell receptor beta chains came from one sample sequenced in a study of T cell repertoires in cytomegalovirus infection. TCRdb re-analysed the reads in MiXCR, keeping a single row per CDR3 protein. The sample holds approximately 550,000 distinct CDR3 sequences, approximately 15% seen once. Sequencing was done on a sample of CD8+ T cells from PBMCs. These receptor sequences come from a human donor in good health (CMV status not recorded). Some clones in this sample may be carry-over from other donors' samples.

The chain uses TRBV5-1 and TRBJ2-5; TRBD2 aligns across 7 bases. V lost 3 bases to trimming and J lost 12 bases; unmatched junction nucleotides: 5. CDR1 and CDR2 from the germline V gene are SGHRS and YFSETQ. This CDR3 has 11 amino acids. As DNA, the CDR3 is TGCGCCAGCAGCTCCACTAGCGAGAAGTACTTC. Protein: CASSSTSEKYF. The full variable domain, rest sourced from reference TRBV5-1 and TRBJ2-5, is KAGVTQTPRYLIKTRGQQVTLSCSPISGHRSVSWYQQTPGQGLQFLFEYFSETQRNKGNFPGRFSGRQFSNSRSEMNVSTLELGDSALYLCASSSTSEKYFGPGTRLLVL.

This clonotype was seen repeatedly, ten times or more. The rearrangement uses TRBV7-9 and TRBJ1-6; D is undetermined. CDR1 and CDR2 from the germline V gene are SEHNR and FQNEAQ (reference sequence). V was shortened by 2 bases and J by 9 bases, with 8 bases between the two germline ends. CDR3 size: 13 residues. The CDR3 DNA is TGTGCCAGCAGCTTACTCGGGATTTCACCCCTCCACTTT. As protein: CASSLLGISPLHF.

The V and J genes are TRBV6-5 and TRBJ1-1; D gene unclear. CDR3 length equals 12 residues. The V gene lost 7 bases and the J gene lost 2 bases, with 8 bases spanning the gap. Germline CDR1 reads MNHEY; CDR2 reads SVGAGI. The CDR3 DNA reads TGTGCCAGCAAATTGCCAAACACTGAAGCTTTCTTT. Amino acids: CASKLPNTEAFF.

V is TRBV4-1 and J is TRBJ2-7; D is unresolved. CDR1 is MGHRA, CDR2 YSYEKL, per germline. The CDR3 runs to 16 residues. V gave up 0 bases and J gave up 0 bases, with 12 bases separating them. This CDR3 is CASSQEFVPASYEQYF. The DNA for the CDR3 is TGCGCCAGCAGCCAAGAGTTCGTCCCAGCCTCCTACGAGCAGTACTTC.

This clonotype was counted many times. The chain employs TRBV28 and TRBJ2-5; 9 positions agree with TRBD1. Unmatched junction bases numbered 19, after V lost 6 bases and J lost 2 bases. The CDR3 is made up of 19 amino acids. CDR1 is MDHEN, CDR2 SYDVKM, per germline. As DNA, the CDR3 is TGTGCCAGCAGCCCCAACAGGGGGCTAGCGCTAGGCGTACAAGAGACCCAGTACTTC. Its protein product is CASSPNRGLALGVQETQYF.

This clonotype was seen repeatedly, ten times or more. The chain combines TRBV7-9 with TRBJ1-1, with 7 bases fitting TRBD1. J gave up 4 bases and V 10 bases, and 6 bases lay outside the gene matches. This CDR3 is 12 amino acids long. Germline CDR1 is SEHNR and CDR2 is FQNEAQ (reference sequence). In DNA form, the CDR3 reads TGTGCCACCCGCAGGGGGGCCACTGAAGCTTTCTTT. Translation: CATRRGATEAFF.

The chain employs TRBV20-1 and TRBJ2-7; 8 bases are a match to TRBD2. The CDR3 contains 14 residues. The junction had 6 bases not matched to a gene; V was cut back by 1 base and J by 4 bases. Per germline, CDR1 DFQATT and CDR2 SNEGSKA (reference sequence). CDR3 residues: CSARASGRGYEQYF. The CDR3 region has the DNA TGCAGTGCTAGAGCCAGCGGGAGAGGGTACGAGCAGTACTTC.

The chain carries TRBV5-1 and TRBJ1-6; possibly TRBD1 for D (6 bases). Between the trimmed V and J ends, which lost 0 bases and 6 bases, there was a span of 16 bases. The CDR3 loop spans 17 amino acids. Germline assignment: CDR1 SGHRS and CDR2 YFSETQ. CDR3 sequence reads: CASSLAESGALNSPLHF. CDR3 sequence (DNA): TGCGCCAGCAGCTTGGCCGAGTCAGGGGCTCTTAATTCACCCCTCCACTTT.

This clonotype was seen a few times. J is TRBJ2-7 and V is TRBV12-3 or TRBV12-4, with D perhaps given as TRBD1 or TRBD2 (5 bases each). Trimming shortened V by 4 bases and J by 0 bases, and 7 bases separated the two germline ends. The CDR3 has 13 residues. CDR3 sequence: CASSSGPSYEQYF. CDR3 DNA: TGTGCCAGCAGTTCGGGACCCTCCTACGAGCAGTACTTC.

This clonotype was detected only a few times. This CDR3 reads CASSLSGGGARDTDTQYF. The DNA for the CDR3 is TGCGCCAGCAGCTTGTCCGGCGGGGGGGCCCGGGACACAGATACGCAGTATTTT. The V gene is TRBV5-1, the J gene TRBJ2-3, with 9 bases fitting TRBD2. Germline V gene sequence: CDR1 SGHRS, CDR2 YFSETQ. V shed 1 base, J shed 2 bases, and the junction held 11 bases outside the gene matches. The CDR3 length is 18 residues. The variable domain in full, completed from reference TRBV5-1 and TRBJ2-3, reads KAGVTQTPRYLIKTRGQQVTLSCSPISGHRSVSWYQQTPGQGLQFLFEYFSETQRNKGNFPGRFSGRQFSNSRSEMNVSTLELGDSALYLCASSLSGGGARDTDTQYFGPGTRLTVL.

As concerns this clonotype: An end of the junction differs from the germline gene, which may be a read error. This rearrangement joins TRBV11-1 to TRBJ2-7; D not certain. The CDR3 spans 16 residues. Germline V CDR1 and CDR2: SGHAT, FQDESV (reference sequence). The CDR3 DNA reads as TGTGCAAGCAGCCCCCTGTTTGATCTAGGTCCCTACGAGCAGTACTTC. Amino acids: CASSPLFDLGPYEQYF.

This clonotype was counted a single time. Given a much more abundant clone one base away, this may be a read error. The chain has TRBV12-3 or TRBV12-4 and TRBJ2-2, with 8 bases aligning to TRBD1. V was pared by 11 bases and J by 4 bases, with 6 bases of the junction left unmatched. The CDR3 has 13 amino acids. The CDR3, as DNA: TGTGCCCTCTTGACAGGGGTCACCGGGGAGCTGTTTTTT. Its protein product is CALLTGVTGELFF.

This clonotype has a count of ten or more. The genes are TRBV6-2 or TRBV6-3 and TRBJ2-7; D might be TRBD1 (6 bases). With 6 bases removed from V and 0 bases from J, the gap between germline ends came to 9 bases. Looked up from germline, CDR1 is MNHEY and CDR2 is SVGEGT. The CDR3 loop spans 13 amino acids. CDR3: CASSTGSSYEQYF. CDR3 DNA: TGTGCCAGCAGCACAGGGTCCTCCTACGAGCAGTACTTC.

This clonotype was seen a few times. The chain combines TRBV24-1 with TRBJ2-3; the D is unclear. Germline V gene sequence: CDR1 KGHDR, CDR2 SFDVKD. The CDR3 covers 13 residues. V was trimmed by 1 base and J by 3 bases, leaving 4 bases between them. The CDR3 protein is CATSDLKTDTQYF. The CDR3, as DNA: TGTGCCACCAGTGATTTAAAGACAGATACGCAGTATTTT.

In its sample, this clonotype was seen many times. The chain couples TRBV7-3 to TRBJ2-1, with 7 bases that match TRBD1. The V gene's germline CDR1 is SGHTA and CDR2 FQGTGA. CDR3 length equals 16 residues. Losses at the gene ends were 2 bases for V and 5 bases for J; bases not matched to a gene: 9. The CDR3: CASSLPQGTTNNEQFF. Here the CDR3 DNA reads TGTGCCAGCAGCTTACCACAGGGGACGACTAACAATGAGCAGTTCTTC.

About this clonotype: A read error may account for a junction end that differs from germline. CDR3 loop: CSVEDREGAHGANILTF. DNA for the CDR3: TGCAGCGTTGAAGATCGCGAGGGAGCGCACGGGGCCAACATCCTGACTTTC. The J gene is TRBJ2-6, the V gene TRBV29-1; tentatively, D is TRBD1 or TRBD2 (5 bases each). Germline V gene data show CDR1 as SQVTM and CDR2 as ANQGSEA. The CDR3 loop spans 17 amino acids.